This T cell receptor (beta chain) was found in a study of response to subunit inactivated influenza vaccine (dated by TCRdb to the late 2010s). About the study as a whole: Deep quantitative T cell receptor repertoire profiling was used in the study to track responses to a trivalent subunit inactivated influenza vaccine. The study at large found these results: It was suggested by the authors that each seasonal influenza vaccination may recruit only a limited number of new T cells.

This specimen's time point label, per the study, means: 45 to 55 days after influenza vaccine administration. From V the trimming removes 4 bases and from J it removes 3 bases, while the gene matches leave 2 bases of the junction unaccounted for. The germline V gene sets CDR1 to SGHRS and CDR2 to YFSETQ. The CDR3 spans 15 residues, from the cysteine through the phenylalanine. Only the CDR3 DNA is retained, 45 bases long and in frame from the first base. This clonotype was seen many times. Its binding antigen is unknown. Base qualities are missing; no much larger clone stands one base away. Library preparation was by RT-PCR. The sequencer was an Illumina HiSeq 2500. TCRdb reworked the public reads: Q25 trimming with fastp, MiXCR clone assembly, productive beta chains retained. CDR3 protein sequences are deduplicated, and each keeps its most common genes and DNA. The sample table lists about 480,000 distinct CDR3 sequences, approximately 11% of them with a count of one. The ten largest clones capture 9.5% to 15% of the sample.

The TCR sequence derives from a man aged 45-65 years who received an inactivated influenza vaccine. Donor details come from another sample of the same person, matched by shared clones. The V and J genes are TRBV5-1 and TRBJ2-1; 12 bases in the middle match TRBD2. Here the sequenced sample was PBMCs from blood, taken 40 to 50 days after vaccination. The CDR3 in this case is CASSKTSGGYNEQFF. In nucleotides, the sequence is TGCGCCAGCAGCAAGACTAGCGGGGGCTACAATGAGCAGTTCTTC.